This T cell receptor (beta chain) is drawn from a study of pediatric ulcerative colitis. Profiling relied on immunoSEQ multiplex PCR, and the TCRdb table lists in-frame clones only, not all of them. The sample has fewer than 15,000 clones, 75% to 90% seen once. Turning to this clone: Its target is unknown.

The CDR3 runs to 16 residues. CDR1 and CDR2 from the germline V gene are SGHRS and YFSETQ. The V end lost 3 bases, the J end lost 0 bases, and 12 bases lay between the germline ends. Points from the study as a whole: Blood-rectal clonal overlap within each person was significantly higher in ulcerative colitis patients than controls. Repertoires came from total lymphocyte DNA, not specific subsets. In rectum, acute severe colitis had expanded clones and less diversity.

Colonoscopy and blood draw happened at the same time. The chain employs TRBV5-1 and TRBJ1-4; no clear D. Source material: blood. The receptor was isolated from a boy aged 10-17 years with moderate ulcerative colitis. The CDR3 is CASSSTLKATNEKLFF. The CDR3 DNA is TGCGCCAGCAGCTCAACCCTAAAGGCAACTAATGAAAAACTGTTTTTT.